This is a list of T cell receptor beta chains from one sample in a study of vaccination and CD4 T cells after COVID-19. MiXCR was run by TCRdb on the PCR reads, yielding one entry per CDR3 protein. The sample has tens of thousands of distinct CDR3 sequences; around 54% are singletons. Antigens of these TCRs are unknown. The sequencing input was CD4+ T cells from blood, cultured in vitro. All receptors derive from a human donor who had recovered from COVID-19. The conserved cysteine and the conserved F or W are not part of the CDR3 here. A D gene is named only where the DNA matches it firmly.

d_call: -
j_call: TRBJ1-1
v_call: TRBV27
cdr3_aa: ASSLRLGPTNTEAF

d_call: TRBD1
j_call: TRBJ1-1
v_call: TRBV20-1
cdr3_aa: SARTQDRGGTEAF

d_call: -
j_call: TRBJ1-6
v_call: TRBV28
cdr3_aa: ASSLRPRDSPLH

d_call: TRBD1
j_call: TRBJ2-1
v_call: TRBV20-1
cdr3_aa: SATGTGNNEQF

d_call: -
j_call: TRBJ1-1
v_call: TRBV24-1
cdr3_aa: ATSGKMNTEAF

d_call: -
j_call: TRBJ1-5
v_call: TRBV18
cdr3_aa: ASSPGLDQPQH

d_call: -
j_call: TRBJ1-5
v_call: TRBV5-1
cdr3_aa: ASSLTGLSNQPQH

d_call: -
j_call: TRBJ2-5
v_call: TRBV6-2/TRBV6-3
cdr3_aa: ASSYRGETQY

d_call: -
j_call: TRBJ1-1
v_call: TRBV30
cdr3_aa: AWSPLHGTEAF

d_call: -
j_call: TRBJ1-5
v_call: TRBV19
cdr3_aa: ASSNPRDSQRQPQH

d_call: TRBD2
j_call: TRBJ2-5
v_call: TRBV9
cdr3_aa: ASSGGLAGLETQY